This TCR beta chain was obtained from a study of T-cell memory formation after mild COVID-19. Whole-study context: Each donor largely had its own TCR clusters. Study findings and constraints: The finding that pre-infection memory included some responding clones suggested that cross-reactive memory joined.

This CDR3 comprises 16 residues. With 1 base clipped from V and 7 bases from J, the junction kept 8 bases outside the gene matches. Germline-derived CDR1 and CDR2 are SGHTA and FQGNSA. Sample barcodes and UMIs were carried by the TCR alpha and TCR beta cDNA libraries that 5'RACE generated with constant-segment primers. TCRdb ran MiXCR on the 5' RACE reads and lists one entry per CDR3 protein. The sample records fewer than 250,000 distinct CDR3 sequences, about 16% being singletons. Concerning this clonotype itself: Its antigen is undetermined.

The receptor was derived from an adult woman who had mild COVID-19 (a few samples of this study predate the infection). Cell type and time point are not known. The chain combines TRBV7-2 with TRBJ2-1; 9 bases line up with TRBD2. Sequencing was performed on PBMCs or a T cell subset sorted from them (not recorded which). CDR3 DNA sequence: TGTGCCAGCAGCTTAGGGAACTTCGCGGGAGGGAATGAGCAGTTCTTC. Translated, it gives CASSLGNFAGGNEQFF.